This entry concerns a single T cell receptor beta chain. Germline V gene sequence: CDR1 SQVTM, CDR2 ANQGSEA. V shed 2 bases and J shed 2 bases, with 6 bases lying between them. The CDR3 has 12 amino acids. These data belong to a study of T cell changes during pregnancy in multiple sclerosis. Sequencing used immunoSEQ multiplex PCR; TCRdb keeps in-frame clones, though not all of them. Of about 38,000 clones listed, around 92% were seen once; the top ten hold 5% to 6.5%. The sample consisted of CD8+ T cells from peripheral blood mononuclear cells, taken in the second trimester of pregnancy. The J gene is TRBJ1-1, the V gene TRBV29-1, with no clear D. The TCR sequence derives from a female donor with multiple sclerosis, enrolled in a pregnancy study. The CDR3 DNA reads TGCAGCGTTGAATCAAGCAACACTGAAGCTTTCTTT. Translated: CSVESSNTEAFF.